The next 9 T cell receptor beta chains were all read from a single sample in a study of T cells in localized non-small cell lung cancer. The repertoire was sequenced with immunoSEQ multiplex PCR; TCRdb's copy has only in-frame clones and lacks some. This table has some 32,000 clones, under 95% appearing once. This specimen was peripheral blood, taken before any cancer treatment. The source is a woman aged 40 to 75 with stage I lung adenocarcinoma.

The chain uses TRBV19 and TRBJ1-2; a possible D gene is TRBD1 (5 bases). This CDR3 is 14 amino acids long. Trimming removed 4 bases from V and 1 base from J, with 10 bases in between. Looked up from germline, CDR1 is LNHDA and CDR2 is SQIVND (reference sequence). The CDR3 nucleotides are TGTGCCAGTAGTACCCAGGGAGGTAACTATGGCTACACCTTC. Protein product: CASSTQGGNYGYTF.

V usage is TRBV7-9 and J usage is TRBJ2-1; the match to TRBD2 covers 10 bases. Unmatched junction bases numbered 12, after V lost 5 bases and J lost 8 bases. The CDR3 loop spans 16 amino acids. CDR1 and CDR2 (germline): SEHNR, FQNEAQ (reference sequence). CDR3 residues: CASSNGASGRTDEQFF. The CDR3 DNA follows: TGTGCCAGCAGCAACGGGGCTAGCGGGAGAACTGATGAGCAGTTCTTC.

The chain combines TRBV9 with TRBJ1-4; D call uncertain. Germline CDR1 is SGDLS and CDR2 is YYNGEE. The CDR3 spans 16 residues. Trimming cost V 3 bases and J 4 bases, with 16 bases left between them. The CDR3 sequence: CASSEQSGDLNEKLFF. The CDR3 nucleotides are TGTGCCAGCAGCGAACAATCAGGAGACCTTAATGAAAAACTGTTTTTT.

This chain uses TRBV6-6 with TRBJ1-5, with a weak D call TRBD1 (6 bases). The V gene lost 0 bases and the J gene lost 5 bases, with 8 bases spanning the gap. Germline V lookup: CDR1 MNHNY, CDR2 SVGAGI (reference sequence). This CDR3 has 14 residues. CDR3 DNA: TGTGCCAGCAGTTACTCGGGGGGGCATCAGCCCCAGCATTTT. This gives the protein CASSYSGGHQPQHF.

This clone occurred once. The chain joins TRBV19 to TRBJ1-1; tentative D call: TRBD1 (5 bases). The CDR3 contains 12 residues. The germline CDR1 and CDR2 sequences are LNHDA and SQIVND (reference sequence). Trimming shortened V by 7 bases and J by 7 bases, and 13 bases separated the two germline ends. CDR3 residues: CASTPRGDEAFF. CDR3 in DNA: TGTGCCAGTACCCCCCGGGGGGATGAAGCTTTCTTT. The entire variable domain, with the rest obtained from reference TRBV19 and TRBJ1-1, is as follows: DGGITQSPKYLFRKEGQNVTLSCEQNLNHDAMYWYRQDPGQGLRLIYYSQIVNDFQKGDIAEGYSVSREKKESFPLTVTSAQKNPTAFYLCASTPRGDEAFFGQGTRLTVV.

The chain has TRBV7-9 and TRBJ1-4; no firm D call. Germline values: CDR1 SEHNR, CDR2 FQNEAQ (reference sequence). V shed 5 bases and J shed 0 bases, with 7 bases lying between them. The CDR3 extends over 14 amino acids. The CDR3 loop is CASSPQATNEKLFF. The CDR3 DNA follows: TGTGCCAGCAGCCCGCAAGCAACTAATGAAAAACTGTTTTTT.

This clone was seen once. V usage is TRBV12-5 and J usage is TRBJ2-2, with 7 positions matching TRBD1. CDR1 is LGHNT, CDR2 FRNRAP, per germline. CDR3 length equals 16 residues. V lost 1 base, J lost 5 bases, and 7 bases stayed unmatched. The chain's CDR3 is CASGLGQGIGTGELFF. The CDR3, as DNA: TGTGCTAGTGGTTTGGGACAGGGTATTGGAACCGGGGAGCTGTTTTTT.

The J gene is TRBJ2-7, the V gene TRBV12-5; 8 nucleotides match TRBD1. The V gene's germline CDR1 is LGHNT and CDR2 FRNRAP. The junction had 6 bases not matched to a gene; V was cut back by 4 bases and J by 1 base. This CDR3 is built from 15 residues. CDR3 loop: CASGWKDRGSYEQYF. Written as DNA, the CDR3 is TGTGCTAGTGGTTGGAAAGACAGGGGATCCTACGAGCAGTACTTC.

The CDR3 is CASSPGGSTDTQYF. The CDR3 nucleotides are TGCGCCAGCAGCCCGGGAGGTAGCACAGATACGCAGTATTTT. The chain couples TRBV5-1 to TRBJ2-3, with TRBD2 matching 7 bases. CDR1 and CDR2 (germline): SGHRS, YFSETQ. The CDR3 totals 14 residues. V shed 4 bases and J 0 bases; nucleotides not matched to a gene: 2.